This entry lists 20 T cell receptor beta chains sequenced from one sample in a study of blood T cell repertoires in COVID-19. Here immunoSEQ multiplex PCR was the method, and the copy in TCRdb shows in-frame clones only, minus some. The data contain around 56,000 clones, around 87% of them singletons. The sample comprised peripheral blood. The receptor source for this set is a man aged 60-69 years with active or convalescent COVID-19.

This chain connects TRBV19 to TRBJ1-4; no clear D gene. CDR1 is LNHDA, CDR2 SQIVND, per germline (reference sequence). This CDR3 is 14 amino acids long. V was clipped by 5 bases and J by 0 bases, with 7 bases between them. The CDR3 nucleotides are TGTGCCAGTAGTTGGCAGTCAACTAATGAAAAACTGTTTTTT. Protein sequence: CASSWQSTNEKLFF.

The chain uses TRBV9 and TRBJ1-5; 7 positions agree with TRBD1. In germline, CDR1 is SGDLS, CDR2 YYNGEE. J gave up 2 bases and V 5 bases, and 4 bases lay outside the gene matches. The CDR3 spans 14 residues. CDR3 amino acids: CASSSGTGNQPQHF. The CDR3 DNA sequence: TGTGCCAGCAGTTCCGGGACAGGCAATCAGCCCCAGCATTTT. Full variable domain (rest looked up from reference TRBV9 and TRBJ1-5): DSGVTQTPKHLITATGQRVTLRCSPRSGDLSVYWYQQSLDQGLQFLIQYYNGEERAKGNILERFSAQQFPDLHSELNLSSLELGDSALYFCASSSGTGNQPQHFGDGTRLSIL.

This rearrangement joins TRBV6-5 to TRBJ1-4; D is perhaps TRBD1 (5 bases). The germline V gene has CDR1 MNHEY and CDR2 SVGAGI. The CDR3 runs 11 residues. Deletions cut 7 bases from V and 7 bases from J, with 7 bases between. CDR3 nucleotides: TGTGCCAGCAACGGGGGTGAAAAACTGTTTTTT. Translating gives CASNGGEKLFF.

The rearrangement joins TRBV7-9 to TRBJ1-4; tentative D call: TRBD1 (6 bases). This CDR3 region has 13 residues. CDR1 is SEHNR, CDR2 FQNEAQ, per germline (reference sequence). The V end lost 1 base, the J end lost 9 bases, and 9 bases lay between the germline ends. The CDR3 loop reads CASSLGGGKKLFF. DNA for the CDR3: TGTGCCAGCAGCTTAGGAGGGGGTAAAAAACTGTTTTTT.

The V call is TRBV9, the J call TRBJ1-2, with D tentatively TRBD1 (5 bases). V gave up 2 bases and J gave up 4 bases, with 12 bases separating them. The germline V gene encodes CDR1 SGDLS and CDR2 YYNGEE. The CDR3 has 14 residues. The CDR3 protein is CASSVSRVPYGYTF. Here the CDR3 DNA reads TGTGCCAGCAGCGTCTCCAGGGTTCCCTATGGCTACACCTTC.

The chain carries TRBV4-3 and TRBJ2-3, with D perhaps TRBD1 (5 bases). CDR3 length: 14 residues. The V gene lost 4 bases and the J gene lost 4 bases, with 12 bases spanning the gap. Germline CDR1 reads LGHNA; CDR2 reads YSLEER. This CDR3 reads CASSLTGHADTQYF. CDR3 DNA sequence: TGCGCCAGCAGCCTAACAGGCCACGCAGATACGCAGTATTTT.

The chain links TRBV15 to TRBJ1-1, with 9 bases aligning to TRBD1. V lost 5 bases to trimming and J lost 3 bases; unmatched junction nucleotides: 10. The CDR3 spans 16 residues. Germline CDR1 is LNHNV and CDR2 is YYDKDF (reference sequence). The DNA for the CDR3 is TGTGCCACCAGCTCGGGACAGGGAGGGGGGTACACTGAAGCTTTCTTT. Its protein is CATSSGQGGGYTEAFF.

The gene calls are TRBV5-8 and TRBJ1-2, with 9 bases lining up with TRBD1. Germline-derived CDR1 and CDR2 are SGHTS and YDEGEE. V gave up 7 bases and J gave up 0 bases; unmatched junction bases: 7. The CDR3 is made up of 15 amino acids. The CDR3 reads CASGGQGRTNYGYTF. The CDR3, as DNA: TGTGCCAGCGGCGGACAGGGGAGGACTAACTATGGCTACACCTTC.

The chain is built from TRBV19 and TRBJ2-2; D remains unclear. V was clipped by 6 bases and J by 1 base, with 15 bases between them. The CDR3 consists of 16 residues. The germline gives CDR1 LNHDA, CDR2 SQIVND (reference sequence). CDR3 sequence (DNA): TGTGCCAGTAGAACGAGAGAGGTTTTGAACACCGGGGAGCTGTTTTTT. The encoded protein is CASRTREVLNTGELFF.

The rearrangement joins TRBV27 to TRBJ1-5; the D is unclear. The CDR3 sequence is 15 residues long. The germline V and J ends were trimmed by 6 bases and 0 bases, with 12 bases remaining between them. Germline V lookup: CDR1 MNHEY, CDR2 SMNVEV (reference sequence). CDR3 in amino acids: CASRGGSYSNQPQHF. The CDR3 bases are TGTGCCAGCAGGGGAGGCAGCTATAGCAATCAGCCCCAGCATTTT.

This chain's CDR3 is CASSEQNSYGYTF. CDR3 bases: TGTGCCAGCAGTGAACAAAACTCCTATGGCTACACCTTC. J is TRBJ1-2 and V is TRBV6-1; D is uncertain. The CDR3 covers 13 residues. Trimming stripped 2 bases from V and 4 bases from J, with 8 bases between. Germline CDR1 is MNHNS and CDR2 is SASEGT.

This chain connects TRBV19 to TRBJ2-7, with 7 bases lining up with TRBD2. Germline lookup yields CDR1 LNHDA and CDR2 SQIVND (reference sequence). This CDR3 is built from 16 residues. The V segment lost 5 bases and the J segment 1 base; nucleotides outside the gene matches: 11. The CDR3 DNA is TGTGCCAGTAGTCTGGGCGCCGGGACTAAATCCTACGAGCAGTACTTC. It yields the protein CASSLGAGTKSYEQYF. The full variable domain, in which reference TRBV19 and TRBJ2-7 provide the parts outside the CDR3, is DGGITQSPKYLFRKEGQNVTLSCEQNLNHDAMYWYRQDPGQGLRLIYYSQIVNDFQKGDIAEGYSVSREKKESFPLTVTSAQKNPTAFYLCASSLGAGTKSYEQYFGPGTRLTVT.

The V call is TRBV7-6, the J call TRBJ1-4; D may be TRBD1 (5 bases). Trimming stripped 6 bases from V and 2 bases from J, with 19 bases between. Germline V gene data show CDR1 as SGHVS and CDR2 as FNYEAQ. The CDR3 covers 17 residues. CDR3 sequence (DNA): TGTGCCAGCAGTTTACGGGGGGGTGGGACGACTAATGAAAAACTGTTTTTT. It encodes CASSLRGGGTTNEKLFF. Using reference TRBV7-6 and TRBJ1-4 for the parts outside the CDR3, the full variable domain is GAGVSQSPRYKVTKRGQDVALRCDPISGHVSLYWYRQALGQGPEFLTYFNYEAQQDKSGLPNDRFSAERPEGSISTLTIQRTEQRDSAMYRCASSLRGGGTTNEKLFFGSGTQLSVL.

This sequence joins TRBV4-1 and TRBJ1-1; TRBD1 matches 7 bases. The CDR3 is 16 amino acids. Trimming removed 0 bases from V and 0 bases from J; junction bases left unmatched: 4. CDR1 and CDR2 from the germline V gene are MGHRA and YSYEKL. The CDR3 DNA follows: TGCGCCAGCAGCCAAGATCGGGACAGTCTGAACACTGAAGCTTTCTTT. This sequence encodes CASSQDRDSLNTEAFF.

This chain uses TRBV28 with TRBJ1-4; D gene unclear. V lost 8 bases and J 0 bases, leaving 13 bases between the germline ends. Germline V gene lookup returns CDR1 MDHEN and CDR2 SYDVKM. This CDR3 has 15 residues. Here the CDR3 DNA reads TGTGCCAGCGTGGCAGGAAGTCCAACTAATGAAAAACTGTTTTTT. The encoded protein is CASVAGSPTNEKLFF.

This clone was detected only once. This rearrangement joins TRBV19 to TRBJ1-4, with 8 bases aligning to TRBD1. Per the germline V gene, CDR1 is LNHDA and CDR2 is SQIVND (reference sequence). This CDR3 region has 15 residues. J was trimmed by 0 bases and V by 7 bases; bases with no gene match: 4. CDR3 sequence reads: CASKGQAATNEKLFF. CDR3 nucleotide sequence: TGTGCCAGTAAGGGACAGGCTGCAACTAATGAAAAACTGTTTTTT.

V usage is TRBV19 and J usage is TRBJ2-5, with 8 positions matching TRBD2. V trimming: 0 bases; J trimming: 5 bases; junction bases outside the gene matches: 8. Germline V gives CDR1 LNHDA, CDR2 SQIVND (reference sequence). This CDR3 is built from 16 residues. The CDR3 nucleotides read TGTGCCAGTAGTATAGATCGGGGGGGATTCGGGGAGACCCAGTACTTC. Protein: CASSIDRGGFGETQYF. The variable domain in full, with the rest retrieved from reference TRBV19 and TRBJ2-5, is DGGITQSPKYLFRKEGQNVTLSCEQNLNHDAMYWYRQDPGQGLRLIYYSQIVNDFQKGDIAEGYSVSREKKESFPLTVTSAQKNPTAFYLCASSIDRGGFGETQYFGPGTRLLVL.

V is TRBV2 and J is TRBJ2-5; D may be TRBD1 (5 bases). Deletions cut 6 bases from V and 7 bases from J, with 9 bases between. Germline values: CDR1 SNHLY, CDR2 FYNNEI. This CDR3 is 11 amino acids long. CDR3 nucleotide sequence: TGTGCCAGCAGAGACAGAGGGACCCAGTACTTC. It specifies CASRDRGTQYF.

The chain employs TRBV5-4 and TRBJ1-1; unclear D gene. The length of the CDR3 is 13 residues. CDR1 and CDR2 (germline): SGHNT, YYREEE (reference sequence). V shed 0 bases and J shed 6 bases, with 9 bases lying between them. The CDR3 sequence: CASSLDGSSEAFF. In nucleotides, the CDR3 is TGTGCCAGCAGCTTGGATGGCTCCTCTGAAGCTTTCTTT.

This sequence joins TRBV5-5 and TRBJ1-5, with D unresolved. V was shortened by 0 bases and J by 3 bases, with 7 bases between the two germline ends. CDR3 length equals 14 residues. Per germline, CDR1 SGHKS and CDR2 YYEKEE (reference sequence). The CDR3 is CASSLDSHNQPQHF. CDR3 sequence (DNA): TGTGCCAGCAGCTTGGACAGCCACAATCAGCCCCAGCATTTT.